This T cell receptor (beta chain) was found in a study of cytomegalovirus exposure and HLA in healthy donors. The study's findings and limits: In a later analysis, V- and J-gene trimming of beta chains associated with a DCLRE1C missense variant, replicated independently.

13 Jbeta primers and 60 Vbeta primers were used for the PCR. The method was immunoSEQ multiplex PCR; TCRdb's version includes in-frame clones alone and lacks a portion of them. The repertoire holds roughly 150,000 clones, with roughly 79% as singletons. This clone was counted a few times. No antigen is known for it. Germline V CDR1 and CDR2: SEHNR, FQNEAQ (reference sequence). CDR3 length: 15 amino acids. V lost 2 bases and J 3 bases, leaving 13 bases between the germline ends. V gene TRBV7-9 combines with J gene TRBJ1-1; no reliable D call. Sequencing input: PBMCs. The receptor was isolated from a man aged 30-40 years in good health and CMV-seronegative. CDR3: CASSLTLDKYTEAFF. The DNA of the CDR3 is TGTGCCAGCAGCTTAACCTTAGACAAATACACTGAAGCTTTCTTT.